The 24 T cell receptor beta chains presented below share a single source sample, sequenced in a study of blood T cell repertoires in COVID-19. Method: immunoSEQ multiplex PCR; TCRdb's copy keeps in-frame clones and lacks some. Among some 370,000 clones listed, 70% to 90% were seen once. Material for sequencing was peripheral blood. The receptors shown here come from a woman aged 25-40 years with COVID-19, enrolled during active disease.

V and J are TRBV6-2 or TRBV6-3 and TRBJ2-5; weak D call: TRBD1 (6 bases). V was shortened by 1 base and J by 3 bases, with 15 bases between the two germline ends. Germline loops: CDR1 MNHEY, CDR2 SVGEGT. The CDR3 totals 16 residues. The CDR3 nucleotides read TGTGCCAGCAGTTACTTCTTACAGACAGGAAAAGAGACCCAGTACTTC. This translates into CASSYFLQTGKETQYF.

The CDR3 DNA is TGTGCCAGCAGCCGCCTGCGTCGAGGGCGGGGTACCAATGAGCAGTTCTTC. Its translation: CASSRLRRGRGTNEQFF. V usage is TRBV28 and J usage is TRBJ2-1; possibly TRBD2 for D (6 bases). From germline, CDR1 is MDHEN and CDR2 SYDVKM. CDR3 length: 17 residues. Deletions cut 6 bases from V and 6 bases from J, with 24 bases between.

Remarks on this clone: Within the sample, other DNA sequences also encode this same CDR3. The rearrangement uses TRBV5-1 and TRBJ2-5, with D perhaps matching TRBD1 (6 bases). V was shortened by 3 bases and J by 4 bases, with 10 bases between the two germline ends. This CDR3 is 13 amino acids long. Per germline, CDR1 SGHRS and CDR2 YFSETQ. This CDR3 reads CASSSQGRETQYF. CDR3 coding DNA: TGCGCCAGCAGCTCACAGGGTCGAGAGACCCAGTACTTC.

The chain uses TRBV2 and TRBJ2-3; D is perhaps TRBD2 (6 bases). V gave up 3 bases and J gave up 1 base, with 14 bases separating them. The V gene's germline CDR1 is SNHLY and CDR2 FYNNEI. The length of the CDR3 is 16 residues. This CDR3 reads CASSELRGGGTDTQYF. CDR3 bases: TGTGCCAGCAGTGAGTTAAGGGGAGGAGGCACAGATACGCAGTATTTT.

The chain couples TRBV6-6 to TRBJ1-4; 9 bases are shared with TRBD1. CDR1 and CDR2 from the germline V gene are MNHNY and SVGAGI (reference sequence). The CDR3 loop spans 16 amino acids. Trimming removed 2 bases from V and 5 bases from J; junction bases left unmatched: 6. The CDR3 region has the DNA TGTGCCAGCAGTTACACTCCGGGGACAGGGAATGAAAAACTGTTTTTT. Its translation is CASSYTPGTGNEKLFF.

The chain recombines TRBV7-6 with TRBJ2-4; D is perhaps TRBD1 (6 bases). Germline values: CDR1 SGHVS, CDR2 FNYEAQ. Between the trimmed V and J ends, which lost 1 base and 6 bases, there was a span of 10 bases. CDR3 size: 14 residues. CDR3 residues: CASSLGRGSNIQYF. The CDR3 bases are TGTGCCAGCAGCTTAGGCAGGGGTTCAAACATTCAGTACTTC.

The count of this clone is one. The gene calls are TRBV5-8 and TRBJ2-7; 10 bases fit TRBD2. Germline V gene sequence: CDR1 SGHTS, CDR2 YDEGEE. V lost 4 bases and J lost 5; bases outside the gene matches: 15. The CDR3 is 17 amino acids. The CDR3 spells CASSAGTSVGAVDEQYF. CDR3 in DNA: TGTGCCAGCAGCGCCGGGACTAGCGTGGGGGCGGTTGACGAGCAGTACTTC. Combining the CDR3 with reference TRBV5-8 and TRBJ2-7 gives the whole variable domain EAGVTQSPTHLIKTRGQQATLRCSPISGHTSVYWYQQALGLGLQFLLWYDEGEERNRGNFPPRFSGRQFPNYSSELNVNALELEDSALYLCASSAGTSVGAVDEQYFGPGTRLTVT.

This rearrangement joins TRBV2 to TRBJ2-3; no reliable D call. Trimming left V 5 bases short and J 1 base short, with 13 bases between. This CDR3 region has 15 residues. Germline V CDR1 and CDR2: SNHLY, FYNNEI. In nucleotides, the CDR3 is TGTGCCAGCAGTCAAGGGTGGCTCGGCACAGATACGCAGTATTTT. It translates to CASSQGWLGTDTQYF.

The J gene is TRBJ1-5, the V gene TRBV6-6, with D uncertain. CDR3 length: 16 residues. The V and J ends lost 6 bases and 3 bases respectively, with 18 bases between them. The germline CDR1 and CDR2 sequences are MNHNY and SVGAGI (reference sequence). CDR3 in amino acids: CASSLSGSLLNQPQHF. The CDR3 nucleotides read TGTGCCAGCAGCCTGAGCGGCAGCCTCCTCAATCAGCCCCAGCATTTT.

The V gene is TRBV3-1 (or the pseudogene TRBV3-2), the J gene TRBJ1-2, with 9 bases identical to TRBD1. The junction had 5 bases not matched to a gene; V was cut back by 2 bases and J by 7 bases. Germline CDR1 reads LGHDT; CDR2 reads YNNKEL (reference sequence). The length of the CDR3 is 14 residues. The CDR3 nucleotides are TGTGCCAGCAGCCAAAGGGACAGGGCGGGTGGCTACACCTTC. Its protein is CASSQRDRAGGYTF.

This clone occurred once. The genes are TRBV5-8 and TRBJ2-7, with TRBD1 matching 9 bases. Germline V gene lookup returns CDR1 SGHTS and CDR2 YDEGEE. V gave up 3 bases and J gave up 6 bases; unmatched junction bases: 7. This CDR3 has 14 amino acids. The CDR3 DNA reads as TGTGCCAGCAGCTCGCTGACAGGGGGAGGCGAGCAGTACTTC. Translated, it gives CASSSLTGGGEQYF.

The chain combines TRBV7-2 with TRBJ2-5, with D maybe TRBD1 (6 bases). Germline V gene sequence: CDR1 SGHTA, CDR2 FQGNSA. The V end lost 2 bases, the J end lost 5 bases, and 9 bases lay between the germline ends. The CDR3 spans 13 residues. CDR3 sequence (DNA): TGTGCCAGCAGCTTAAAAAGGGGGGAGACCCAGTACTTC. As protein: CASSLKRGETQYF. Based on the CDR3 plus reference TRBV7-2 and TRBJ2-5, the full variable domain is GAGVSQSPSNKVTEKGKDVELRCDPISGHTALYWYRQSLGQGLEFLIYFQGNSAPDKSGLPSDRFSAERTGGSVSTLTIQRTQQEDSAVYLCASSLKRGETQYFGPGTRLLVL.

The chain uses TRBV10-2 and TRBJ1-5, with D tentatively TRBD1 (5 bases). CDR1 is WSHSY, CDR2 SAAADI, per germline. The CDR3 extends over 14 amino acids. The V gene lost 1 base and the J gene lost 5 bases, with 9 bases spanning the gap. This CDR3 is CASSEWGRDQPQHF. Here the CDR3 DNA reads TGCGCCAGCAGTGAGTGGGGGAGGGATCAGCCCCAGCATTTT.

This chain links TRBV5-5 with TRBJ1-1, with D possibly matching TRBD1 (5 bases). There are 16 residues in the CDR3. Deletions cut 4 bases from V and 4 bases from J, with 20 bases between. The germline V gene has CDR1 SGHKS and CDR2 YYEKEE (reference sequence). The CDR3 sequence is CASSPYTTGGGTEAFF. CDR3 nucleotide sequence: TGTGCCAGCAGCCCCTACACTACGGGGGGTGGCACTGAAGCTTTCTTT.

This clone has more than one count but fewer than ten. This chain connects TRBV11-2 to TRBJ1-1; maybe TRBD1 (5 bases). Germline CDR1 reads SGHAT; CDR2 reads FQNNGV. This CDR3 has 12 amino acids. V lost 2 bases and J 4 bases, leaving 5 bases between the germline ends. DNA of the CDR3: TGTGCCAGCAGCTTACAGGGCACTGAAGCTTTCTTT. It yields the protein CASSLQGTEAFF.

The chain links TRBV9 to TRBJ2-2, with D maybe TRBD2 (6 bases). Germline V gene data show CDR1 as SGDLS and CDR2 as YYNGEE. The CDR3 contains 17 residues. V lost 3 bases to trimming and J lost 1 base, with 16 bases between them. CDR3 coding DNA: TGTGCCAGCAGCGCCCCCTCGAGCGGGTGGAACACCGGGGAGCTGTTTTTT. It codes for CASSAPSSGWNTGELFF.

V is TRBV5-1 and J is TRBJ1-1; D is uncertain. CDR3 length equals 16 residues. Per the germline V gene, CDR1 is SGHRS and CDR2 is YFSETQ. The V gene lost 0 bases and the J gene lost 0 bases, with 12 bases spanning the gap. CDR3 nucleotides: TGCGCCAGCAGCTTGGTTCCTGGGCCGATGAACACTGAAGCTTTCTTT. Its protein product is CASSLVPGPMNTEAFF.

This sequence joins TRBV4-1 and TRBJ2-3, with 15 bases fitting TRBD2. CDR3 length equals 17 residues. V was clipped by 1 base and J by 5 bases; unmatched bases: 4. The germline CDR1 and CDR2 sequences are MGHRA and YSYEKL. CDR3 residues: CASSQGPGLAGGDTQYF. Here the CDR3 DNA reads TGCGCCAGCAGCCAAGGCCCGGGACTAGCGGGAGGAGATACGCAGTATTTT.

The chain is built from TRBV2 and TRBJ2-2; no firm D call. Germline-derived CDR1 and CDR2 are SNHLY and FYNNEI. Trimming took off 5 bases at V and 3 bases at J, with 7 bases between the two ends. This CDR3 contains 13 residues. The CDR3 spells CASSLTYTGELFF. CDR3 DNA sequence: TGTGCCAGCAGTCTAACTTACACCGGGGAGCTGTTTTTT.

The genes are TRBV9 and TRBJ2-1; weak D call: TRBD2 (6 bases). There are 15 residues in the CDR3. V lost 0 bases, J lost 2 bases, and 9 bases lay in between. Germline V gene lookup returns CDR1 SGDLS and CDR2 YYNGEE. CDR3 loop: CASSVGPSAYNEQFF. CDR3 DNA sequence: TGTGCCAGCAGCGTAGGCCCTAGCGCCTACAATGAGCAGTTCTTC.

The chain couples TRBV27 to TRBJ2-7; TRBD2 matches 9 bases. The V and J ends lost 5 bases and 3 bases, in that order; junction bases with no gene match: 5. The CDR3 sequence is 14 residues long. Germline V gene lookup returns CDR1 MNHEY and CDR2 SMNVEV (reference sequence). This CDR3 reads CASSLGLAYYEQYF. The CDR3 DNA sequence: TGTGCCAGCAGTCTGGGACTAGCATACTACGAGCAGTACTTC.

V is TRBV2 and J is TRBJ2-4; the D gene is possibly TRBD2 (5 bases). Germline V gene sequence: CDR1 SNHLY, CDR2 FYNNEI. The CDR3 runs 13 residues. V lost 7 bases, J lost 5 bases, and 12 bases lay in between. CDR3 nucleotides: TGTGCCAGCACTACGGGAAGGGAAAACATTCAGTACTTC. It translates to CASTTGRENIQYF.

The chain joins TRBV5-1 to TRBJ1-5; no definite D call. This CDR3 is 14 amino acids long. V dropped 0 bases and J dropped 3 bases, with 7 bases sitting between them. The germline V gene encodes CDR1 SGHRS and CDR2 YFSETQ. CDR3 coding DNA: TGCGCCAGCAGCTTGGGAGACTTCAATCAGCCCCAGCATTTT. Amino acids: CASSLGDFNQPQHF.

The rearrangement links TRBV3-1 (or the pseudogene TRBV3-2) to TRBJ1-6; TRBD1 aligns across 8 bases. CDR3 length equals 15 residues. Trimming removed 4 bases from V and 7 bases from J; junction bases left unmatched: 6. Germline values: CDR1 LGHDT, CDR2 YNNKEL (reference sequence). The CDR3 DNA reads as TGTGCCAGCAGCCGGTCAGGGGGCAAAAATTCACCCCTCCACTTT. It codes for CASSRSGGKNSPLHF.